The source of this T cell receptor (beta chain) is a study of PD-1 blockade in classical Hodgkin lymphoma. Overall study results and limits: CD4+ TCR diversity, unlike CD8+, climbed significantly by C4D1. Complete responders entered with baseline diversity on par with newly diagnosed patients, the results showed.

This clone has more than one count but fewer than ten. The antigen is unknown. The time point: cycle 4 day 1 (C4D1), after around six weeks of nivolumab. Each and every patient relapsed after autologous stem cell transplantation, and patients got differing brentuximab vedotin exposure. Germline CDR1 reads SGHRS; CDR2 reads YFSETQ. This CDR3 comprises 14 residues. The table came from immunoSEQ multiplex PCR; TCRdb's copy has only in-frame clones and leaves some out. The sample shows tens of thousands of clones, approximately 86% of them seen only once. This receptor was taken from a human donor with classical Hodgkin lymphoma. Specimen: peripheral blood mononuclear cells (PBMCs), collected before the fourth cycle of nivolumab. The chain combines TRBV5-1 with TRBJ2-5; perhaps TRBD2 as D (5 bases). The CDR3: CASTQSGYRETQYF. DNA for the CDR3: TGCGCATCCACTCAAAGCGGCTACAGAGAGACCCAGTACTTC.